Listed below are T cell receptor beta chains from one sample, sequenced in a study of tumor-infiltrating lymphocytes in primary liver carcinoma. In TCRdb, the multiplex PCR reads were re-called with MiXCR into one record per CDR3 protein. The data hold about 200,000 distinct CDR3 sequences, with almost 65% observed a single time. The sequenced sample was peripheral blood. The receptor source for this set is a woman aged 60-70 years with primary liver carcinoma and hepatitis B virus infection. Both conserved end residues are part of each CDR3. The size entry is marked missing in some rows and otherwise reads once, few, many or a size class.

clone_size	v_call	j_call	cdr3_aa
NA	TRBV11-2	TRBJ2-7	CASSLGIGGYEQYF
once	TRBV5-4	TRBJ2-2	CASSGIPSGSNTGELLF
few	TRBV7-9	TRBJ2-7	CASSLSRSGGSYEQYF
many	TRBV6-5	TRBJ2-3	CASRGGTRGHTQYF
NA	TRBV11-2	TRBJ2-7	CASCSQGSYGQYF
NA	TRBV11-2	TRBJ2-7	CACSLTSMAYEQYF
NA	TRBV6-5	TRBJ2-7	CACSYGGGSGNSWYF
few	TRBV5-6	TRBJ2-7	CASNFTSVEQYF
few	TRBV30	TRBJ2-7	CAWSINGGSEQYF
NA	TRBV11-2	TRBJ2-1	CASSLPGLWDTEQFF
many	TRBV11-2	TRBJ2-6	CASSLFPGSLGGANVLTF
NA	TRBV4-2	TRBJ2-4	CASSQDWLGKAACGNIQYF
many	TRBV7-8	TRBJ2-7	CASSSPLWHEQYF
once	TRBV14	TRBJ2-5	CASSRTTSRGEIQYF
NA	TRBV5-4	TRBJ2-1	CASSRDSRAYNGQFF
NA	TRBV11-2	TRBJ1-3	CASSLVDSSGNIIYF
NA	TRBV5-1	TRBJ1-1	CASSLAEGRMSTEAFF
NA	TRBV12-3/TRBV12-4	TRBJ2-3	CASNVGRDTDMQYF
once	TRBV28	TRBJ2-7	CASKTSGFTYEQYF
NA	TRBV5-1	TRBJ2-7	CASSYPPGSGSNEQYF
few	TRBV6-1	TRBJ2-2	CASRKELSTGELSF
many	TRBV4-1	TRBJ1-5	CASSPGGEYQPQHF
few	TRBV9	TRBJ1-1	CASSVDSKNTEAFF
many	TRBV11-2	TRBJ1-4	CASSLDTGRGEKLFF
NA	TRBV20-1	TRBJ1-5	CSARKGGKSNQPQHF
many	TRBV6-5	TRBJ2-3	CASSYGSGTSTDTQYF
NA	TRBV11-3	TRBJ2-3	CASSLGLDSIDTQYF
NA	TRBV30	TRBJ1-2	CAWIRRGGDYTF
few	TRBV7-9	TRBJ1-1	CASSLRGQGGVRDTEAFF
medium-sized	TRBV11-2	TRBJ2-7	CASSPGTGVAYEQYF
NA	TRBV24-1	TRBJ2-1	CGTSDSTSGDYNEQFF
NA	TRBV23-1	TRBJ2-3	CASSQAERASTDTQYF
NA	TRBV11-2	TRBJ2-7	CVNSLEPGAEQYF
NA	TRBV11-2	TRBJ2-5	CASSLGQMCKETQYF
NA	TRBV5-5	TRBJ2-5	CASSLFGTRGLGGETQYF
few	TRBV28	TRBJ1-1	CASSLPGGNTEAFF
many	TRBV6-5	TRBJ1-2	CASRDFGQVYGYTF
NA	TRBV11-2	TRBJ2-7	CASSLSGPGGPYGQYF
many	TRBV12-3/TRBV12-4	TRBJ1-6	CASSPQPGNSPLHF
NA	TRBV20-1	TRBJ2-7	CSASSSGSVFHEQYF
NA	TRBV28	TRBJ2-7	CASRPGQTYEQYF
many	TRBV5-6	TRBJ2-2	CASSFSSWDTGELFF
NA	TRBV28	TRBJ2-1	CASDQVESEQFF
NA	TRBV11-3	TRBJ2-2	CASSLVDTGELFF
few	TRBV12-5	TRBJ2-7	CASGLVMGDPTYEQYF
NA	TRBV19	TRBJ1-1	CASSIAGSLNTEAFF